This entry lists 27 T cell receptor beta chains sequenced from one sample in a study of T-cell reconstitution after alpha-beta-depleted transplantation in children (dated by TCRdb to 2016 to 2018). Libraries were made using PCR. Data came from an Illumina HiSeq 2500. TCR library preparation used molecular barcoding, with unique molecular identifiers applied to normalize quantification of the TCRbeta repertoire. Using fastp trimming at Q25 and MiXCR clonotype assembly, TCRdb reanalyzed the public sequencing data and kept in-frame beta chains. CDR3 protein sequences are deduplicated, and each keeps its most common genes and DNA. This sample is represented by 380,000 or so distinct CDR3 sequences; 10% to 15% of them were singletons. The ten top clones hold approximately 4.3% of the sample. Here the sequenced sample was PBMCs, taken from the stem cell graft. Every receptor here comes from a human donor who donated a stem cell graft to a child with Fanconi anemia.

V is TRBV5-5 and J is TRBJ2-7, with D perhaps matching TRBD2 (5 bases). V lost 3 bases, J lost 6 bases, and 25 bases lay in between. The CDR3 length is 17 residues. Germline values: CDR1 SGHKS, CDR2 YYEKEE (reference sequence). The CDR3 sequence is CASSSHTGGSSAGEQYF. Written as DNA, the CDR3 is TGTGCCAGCAGCTCACATACCGGAGGATCGTCGGCGGGCGAGCAGTACTTC. Full variable domain (outside the CDR3, taken from reference TRBV5-5 and TRBJ2-7): DAGVTQSPTHLIKTRGQQVTLRCSPISGHKSVSWYQQVLGQGPQFIFQYYEKEERGRGNFPDRFSARQFPNYSSELNVNALLLGDSALYLCASSSHTGGSSAGEQYFGPGTRLTVT.

The chain joins TRBV20-1 to TRBJ1-2; D possibly corresponds to TRBD1 (6 bases). Germline CDR1 is DFQATT and CDR2 is SNEGSKA (reference sequence). This CDR3 comprises 13 residues. V was shortened by 0 bases and J by 8 bases, with 13 bases between the two germline ends. The CDR3 DNA is TGCAGTGCTAGAGATTACAGGGTGGAGGGCTACACCTTC. Its protein product is CSARDYRVEGYTF.

This clonotype was seen many times. The genes are TRBV12-3 or TRBV12-4 and TRBJ2-7, with a weak D call TRBD1 (6 bases). The CDR3 loop spans 13 amino acids. Trimming cost V 7 bases and J 5 bases, with 15 bases left between them. As DNA, the CDR3 is TGTGCCAGCACCGAGGGGGACCCTGACGAGCAGTACTTC. It is translated as CASTEGDPDEQYF.

This sequence joins TRBV7-2 and TRBJ2-1, with no clear D. The CDR3 sequence is 13 residues long. Germline assignment: CDR1 SGHTA and CDR2 FQGNSA. Deletions cut 9 bases from V and 9 bases from J, with 18 bases between. For the CDR3, the DNA is TGTGCCAGTAGCCCCCTTTTGGGGTCTGAGCAGTTCTTC. Translating gives CASSPLLGSEQFF.

The rearrangement uses TRBV5-1 and TRBJ1-1; the D gene is possibly TRBD1 (5 bases). This CDR3 is 14 amino acids long. Trimming took 4 bases from V and 6 from J, leaving 16 bases between them. Germline-derived CDR1 and CDR2 are SGHRS and YFSETQ. The CDR3 coding sequence is TGCGCCAGCAGCATCGATTCCCAGGGTCCTGAAGCTTTCTTT. It specifies CASSIDSQGPEAFF.

This clonotype was detected only a few times. The chain has TRBV7-8 and TRBJ2-5; 9 positions match TRBD2. With V trimmed by 7 bases and J by 3 bases, 6 bases remained unmatched. The CDR3 contains 14 residues. The germline gives CDR1 SGHVS, CDR2 FQNEAQ. CDR3: CASTSRGGEETQYF. As DNA, the CDR3 is TGTGCCAGCACCTCCCGCGGGGGGGAAGAGACCCAGTACTTC.

This chain uses TRBV2 with TRBJ2-1; 7 bases map to TRBD1. Germline V gives CDR1 SNHLY, CDR2 FYNNEI. V trimming: 7 bases; J trimming: 6 bases; junction bases outside the gene matches: 9. The CDR3 sequence is 14 residues long. CDR3 loop: CASIINRGFNEQFF. The CDR3 coding sequence is TGTGCCAGCATTATAAACAGGGGCTTCAATGAGCAGTTCTTC. Looking up the rest from reference TRBV2 and TRBJ2-1 gives the full variable domain: EPEVTQTPSHQVTQMGQEVILRCVPISNHLYFYWYRQILGQKVEFLVSFYNNEISEKSEIFDDQFSVERPDGSNFTLKIRSTKLEDSAMYFCASIINRGFNEQFFGPGTRLTVL.

The rearrangement uses TRBV7-6 and TRBJ1-5; 9 positions match TRBD1. V trimming: 9 bases; J trimming: 7 bases; junction bases outside the gene matches: 7. CDR3 length equals 13 residues. Germline V lookup: CDR1 SGHVS, CDR2 FNYEAQ. The CDR3 is CASGQGLGQPQHF. For the CDR3, the DNA is TGTGCCAGTGGACAGGGGCTCGGGCAGCCCCAGCATTTT.

In nucleotides, the CDR3 is TGTGCCAGCAGTTTATCCGGGACGGACTTCTATGGCTACACCTTC. Protein sequence: CASSLSGTDFYGYTF. The V call is TRBV6-2 or TRBV6-3, the J call TRBJ1-2; D may be TRBD1 (5 bases). The CDR3 runs to 15 residues. CDR1 and CDR2 (germline): MNHEY, SVGEGT. Trimming took 4 bases from V and 4 from J, leaving 16 bases between them.

V gene TRBV12-3 or TRBV12-4 combines with J gene TRBJ1-1; a weak D match, TRBD1 (6 bases). Trimming took off 7 bases at V and 4 bases at J, with 16 bases between the two ends. The CDR3 spans 14 residues. The CDR3 loop reads CASNIWEGGTEAFF. The CDR3 coding sequence is TGTGCCAGCAATATATGGGAGGGGGGCACTGAAGCTTTCTTT.

The sample holds a few counts of this clonotype. This chain joins TRBV28 and TRBJ1-4; D may be TRBD1 (6 bases). Germline V gene lookup returns CDR1 MDHEN and CDR2 SYDVKM. Trimming stripped 8 bases from V and 8 bases from J, with 15 bases between. The CDR3 covers 13 residues. This chain's CDR3 is CASGRGVEEKLFF. The CDR3 DNA follows: TGTGCCAGCGGCAGGGGAGTGGAAGAAAAACTGTTTTTT.

This chain uses TRBV6-2 or TRBV6-3 with TRBJ1-3, with D unclear. The germline V gene encodes CDR1 MNHEY and CDR2 SVGEGT. The V and J ends lost 5 bases and 0 bases respectively, with 11 bases between them. CDR3 length: 15 residues. The CDR3 reads CASSRSSFSGNTIYF. The CDR3 DNA is TGTGCCAGCAGTCGATCGTCCTTCTCTGGAAACACCATATATTTT.

This clonotype showed up just a few times. V gene TRBV6-2 or TRBV6-3 combines with J gene TRBJ2-5; D is undetermined. Trimming removed 4 bases at V and 2 bases at J, with 11 bases between. This CDR3 has 14 amino acids. In germline, CDR1 is MNHEY, CDR2 SVGEGT. The CDR3: CASSFENIQETQYF. The CDR3 DNA sequence: TGTGCCAGCAGTTTTGAGAATATACAAGAGACCCAGTACTTC.

This chain joins TRBV7-9 and TRBJ2-3, with TRBD1 matching over 8 bases. V gave up 5 bases and J gave up 1 base; unmatched junction bases: 5. The CDR3 covers 15 residues. Germline values: CDR1 SEHNR, CDR2 FQNEAQ (reference sequence). In DNA, the CDR3 is TGTGCCAGCAGCAACCCGGGACAGGGCACAGATACGCAGTATTTT. Amino acid sequence: CASSNPGQGTDTQYF. The full variable domain, with the rest looked up from reference TRBV7-9 and TRBJ2-3, is DTGVSQNPRHKITKRGQNVTFRCDPISEHNRLYWYRQTLGQGPEFLTYFQNEAQLEKSRLLSDRFSAERPKGSFSTLEIQRTEQGDSAMYLCASSNPGQGTDTQYFGPGTRLTVL.

The chain recombines TRBV9 with TRBJ2-1; D might be TRBD1 (6 bases). The CDR3 has 14 amino acids. CDR1 is SGDLS and CDR2 is YYNGEE in the germline V gene. V was trimmed by 4 bases and J by 4 bases, leaving 12 bases between them. The CDR3 region is CASSPDSGYNEQFF. CDR3 nucleotides: TGTGCCAGCAGCCCGGACAGTGGGTACAATGAGCAGTTCTTC.

The sample holds a few counts of this clonotype. The gene calls are TRBV7-8 and TRBJ2-2, with 8 bases identical to TRBD1. Germline trimming cut 5 bases from V and 5 bases from J; bases unmatched to any gene: 7. Germline V gene sequence: CDR1 SGHVS, CDR2 FQNEAQ. CDR3 length equals 15 residues. This CDR3 is CASSTGQGVTGELFF. In DNA, the CDR3 is TGTGCCAGCAGCACCGGACAGGGAGTGACCGGGGAGCTGTTTTTT.

This clonotype appeared a few times. The chain joins TRBV13 to TRBJ2-3; D is possibly TRBD1 or TRBD2 (5 bases each). V shed 3 bases and J shed 0 bases, with 13 bases lying between them. Germline lookup yields CDR1 PRHDT and CDR2 FYEKMQ (reference sequence). The length of the CDR3 is 16 residues. The CDR3 DNA reads TGTGCCAGCAGCTTTTCGGGGCTCTATAGCACAGATACGCAGTATTTT. It specifies CASSFSGLYSTDTQYF.

This clonotype was seen a few times. The chain links TRBV6-4 to TRBJ1-2, with D tentatively TRBD1 (6 bases). Looked up from germline, CDR1 is MRHNA and CDR2 is SNTAGT. The ends were cut back, 5 bases at V and 8 bases at J, with 18 bases in the middle. The CDR3 spans 14 residues. The CDR3 bases are TGTGCCAGCAGTCCAAGCGGGGGCGCAGGGGGCTACACCTTC. It is translated as CASSPSGGAGGYTF.

This clonotype appeared many times. This chain connects TRBV30 to TRBJ2-5, with 8 bases that match TRBD2. The germline gives CDR1 GTSNPN, CDR2 SVGIG (reference sequence). The CDR3 is made up of 15 amino acids. Losses at the gene ends were 1 base for V and 2 bases for J; bases not matched to a gene: 6. CDR3 sequence reads: CAWSEVAGWQETQYF. Here the CDR3 DNA reads TGTGCCTGGAGTGAGGTAGCGGGGTGGCAAGAGACCCAGTACTTC.

J is TRBJ1-2 and V is TRBV12-3 or TRBV12-4, with TRBD1 matching 8 bases. The length of the CDR3 is 15 residues. J lost 8 bases, V lost 5 bases, and 13 bases had no gene match. CDR3 protein: CASSPSRDRPSGYTF. The DNA for the CDR3 is TGTGCCAGCAGTCCGTCCCGGGACAGGCCCAGCGGCTACACCTTC.

The chain employs TRBV5-1 and TRBJ2-3; 13 nucleotides match TRBD2. The CDR3 loop spans 15 amino acids. After removal of 2 bases from V and 5 bases from J, the junction contained 2 bases not matched to a gene. Germline V lookup: CDR1 SGHRS, CDR2 YFSETQ. CDR3 DNA sequence: TGCGCCAGCAGCTTCGGGACTAGCGGGGAAGATACGCAGTATTTT. Translated: CASSFGTSGEDTQYF.

This clonotype has only a few counts. The chain is built from TRBV28 and TRBJ2-5, with D perhaps TRBD1 or TRBD2 (6 bases each). The CDR3 runs 13 residues. CDR1 is MDHEN and CDR2 is SYDVKM in the germline V gene. The V and J ends lost 4 bases and 5 bases respectively, with 11 bases between them. CDR3 in amino acids: CASSSGAEETQYF. CDR3 bases: TGTGCCAGCAGTTCGGGGGCGGAGGAGACCCAGTACTTC.

V gene TRBV7-8 combines with J gene TRBJ2-7; D uncertain. The CDR3 runs to 14 residues. V dropped 1 base and J dropped 3 bases, with 10 bases sitting between them. Germline CDR1 reads SGHVS; CDR2 reads FQNEAQ. In DNA, the CDR3 is TGTGCCAGCAGCTTAGACGGTCGGTACTACGAGCAGTACGTC. Translation: CASSLDGRYYEQYV.

This clonotype was observed a few times. This sequence joins TRBV5-1 and TRBJ1-2; a weak D match, TRBD1 (5 bases). Looked up from germline, CDR1 is SGHRS and CDR2 is YFSETQ. The CDR3 extends over 15 amino acids. Trimming shortened V by 5 bases and J by 0 bases, and 14 bases separated the two germline ends. As DNA, the CDR3 is TGCGCCAGCAGGGACGCGGGGACTCCTAACTATGGCTACACCTTC. This gives the protein CASRDAGTPNYGYTF.

This clonotype came up many times. The J gene is TRBJ1-1, the V gene TRBV4-2; 9 nucleotides align to TRBD1. The ends lost 4 bases at V and 6 bases at J; junction bases unmatched: 6. This CDR3 region has 14 residues. Germline V gene sequence: CDR1 LGHNA, CDR2 YNFKEQ. CDR3 bases: TGTGCCAGCAGCCGAGGACAGGGGACCGCTGAAGCTTTCTTT. This encodes CASSRGQGTAEAFF.

A few counts support this clonotype. V gene TRBV7-6 combines with J gene TRBJ1-3; no clear D. The V and J ends lost 2 bases and 0 bases respectively, with 11 bases between them. The germline CDR1 and CDR2 sequences are SGHVS and FNYEAQ. The CDR3 is 16 amino acids. The CDR3 sequence is CASSLRHPRSGNTIYF. The CDR3 DNA is TGTGCCAGCAGCTTAAGACACCCTCGCTCTGGAAACACCATATATTTT. The full variable domain, rest sourced from reference TRBV7-6 and TRBJ1-3, is GAGVSQSPRYKVTKRGQDVALRCDPISGHVSLYWYRQALGQGPEFLTYFNYEAQQDKSGLPNDRFSAERPEGSISTLTIQRTEQRDSAMYRCASSLRHPRSGNTIYFGEGSWLTVV.

The sample holds a few counts of this clonotype. J is TRBJ1-1 and V is TRBV6-2 or TRBV6-3; D is perhaps TRBD1 (6 bases). Germline V gene data show CDR1 as MNHEY and CDR2 as SVGEGT. V lost 2 bases to trimming and J lost 3 bases, with 13 bases between them. This CDR3 is 15 amino acids long. The CDR3 DNA sequence: TGTGCCAGCAGTTACGACGGGACACTCGACACTGAAGCTTTCTTT. Translation: CASSYDGTLDTEAFF.